This T cell receptor (beta chain) is drawn from a study of blood T cell repertoires in COVID-19. Study details: Whether acute or convalescent, the COVID-19 samples came from the United States, Italy and Spain. T cells, B-cell-depleted T cells, or PBMCs provided the cDNA or gDNA that served as material.

The trim removed 4 bases at V and 1 base at J, leaving 5 bases unmatched. The CDR3 runs to 15 residues. Germline assignment: CDR1 SGHRS and CDR2 YFSETQ. Authors' data handling: Estimated nucleated cell counts came from reference gene primer amplification. Profiled with immunoSEQ multiplex PCR; TCRdb holds only in-frame clones, not every one. V, J and clone size are taken as reported in that table, and D and trimming were inferred from the DNA itself. The sample has 25,000 to 35,000 clones, 90% to 95% seen once; the top ten hold about an eighth. The chain is built from TRBV5-1 and TRBJ2-7; 10 bases match TRBD1. Source material: peripheral blood. This TCR was sampled from a human donor in a cohort sampled during active COVID-19. The DNA of the CDR3 is TGCGCCAGCAGCAGGGGACAGGGGACGTCCTACGAGCAGTACTTC. Amino acids: CASSRGQGTSYEQYF.